These 20 T cell receptor beta chains were sequenced from one sample in a study of blood T cell repertoires in COVID-19. The method was immunoSEQ multiplex PCR; TCRdb's version includes in-frame clones alone and lacks a portion of them. The table has more than 400,000 clones, roughly 88% seen once; the top ten hold roughly 0.66%. The material sequenced was PBMCs or T cells enriched from blood (not recorded which). The receptors were sampled from a man between 18 and 29 years old who had recovered from COVID-19.

Regarding this clone: Other nucleotide sequences from this sample produce the same CDR3. CDR3 nucleotides: TGTGCCAGCAGCCAAGATCTGTACGAGCAGTACTTC. This translates into CASSQDLYEQYF. This chain joins TRBV3-1 (or the pseudogene TRBV3-2) and TRBJ2-7; D is ambiguous. V lost 0 bases, J lost 4 bases, and 4 bases lay in between. Germline assignment: CDR1 LGHDT and CDR2 YNNKEL (reference sequence). This CDR3 region has 12 residues.

The gene calls are TRBV28 and TRBJ1-1, with D hard to call. Deletions cut 8 bases from V and 1 base from J, with 5 bases between. Germline CDR1 reads MDHEN; CDR2 reads SYDVKM. This CDR3 region has 11 residues. The CDR3: CASGRNTEAFF. The CDR3 nucleotides are TGTGCCAGCGGGCGGAACACTGAAGCTTTCTTT.

This chain connects TRBV28 to TRBJ1-1, with D unclear. Germline V lookup: CDR1 MDHEN, CDR2 SYDVKM. This CDR3 has 12 residues. Trimming pared 3 bases from V and 4 bases from J, leaving 6 bases between. The CDR3 loop is CASSFPSTEAFF. The DNA of the CDR3 is TGTGCCAGCAGTTTCCCATCCACTGAAGCTTTCTTT.

This sequence joins TRBV9 and TRBJ2-1, with a possible D match to TRBD2 (6 bases). The V gene lost 4 bases and the J gene lost 5 bases, with 19 bases spanning the gap. This CDR3 is built from 16 residues. The germline V gene encodes CDR1 SGDLS and CDR2 YYNGEE. CDR3 in amino acids: CASSPGAHGGDNEQFF. In DNA, the CDR3 is TGTGCCAGCAGCCCCGGGGCCCACGGGGGTGACAATGAGCAGTTCTTC.

The V and J genes are TRBV24-1 and TRBJ2-3, with TRBD2 as a possible D gene (5 bases). Trimming took 7 bases from V and 3 from J, leaving 10 bases between them. Germline-derived CDR1 and CDR2 are KGHDR and SFDVKD. This CDR3 region has 13 residues. The CDR3 here is CATSDSGTDTQYF. The CDR3, as DNA: TGTGCCACCAGCGACTCGGGGACAGATACGCAGTATTTT.

V and J are TRBV5-4 and TRBJ2-3; TRBD2 matches at 10 bases. The CDR3 totals 15 residues. V shed 3 bases and J 4 bases; nucleotides not matched to a gene: 5. CDR1 is SGHNT and CDR2 is YYREEE in the germline V gene (reference sequence). CDR3 coding DNA: TGTGCCAGCAGCTCGCCTAGCGGGAGCCCAGATACGCAGTATTTT. As protein: CASSSPSGSPDTQYF.

The V gene is TRBV5-4, the J gene TRBJ2-2, with no clear D. CDR1 and CDR2 (germline): SGHNT, YYREEE (reference sequence). The CDR3 spans 14 residues. V lost 3 bases and J lost 10, with 16 bases in between. The CDR3 loop is CASSSQINREELFF. The CDR3 DNA reads TGTGCCAGCAGCTCGCAAATTAATCGCGAGGAGCTGTTTTTT.

As regards this clone: This CDR3 is also generated by other DNA sequences in the sample. V is TRBV18 and J is TRBJ1-2, with 10 bases lining up with TRBD1. Germline-derived CDR1 and CDR2 are KGHSH and LQKENI. CDR3 length: 15 amino acids. With V trimmed by 3 bases and J by 2 bases, 3 bases remained unmatched. The CDR3 spells CASSPETGGNYGYTF. In DNA form, the CDR3 reads TGTGCCAGCTCACCTGAGACAGGGGGCAACTATGGCTACACCTTC.

This chain connects TRBV6-5 to TRBJ1-1, with 7 bases aligning to TRBD1. CDR1 and CDR2 from the germline V gene are MNHEY and SVGAGI. After removal of 6 bases from V and 6 bases from J, the junction contained 10 bases not matched to a gene. This CDR3 is built from 14 residues. CDR3 in amino acids: CASRPGQPYPEAFF. CDR3 nucleotides: TGTGCCAGCAGGCCGGGACAGCCCTACCCTGAAGCTTTCTTT.

CDR3 residues: CAWGERSGYHKSYEQYF. CDR3 sequence (DNA): TGTGCCTGGGGGGAGAGGTCGGGTTATCATAAATCCTACGAGCAGTACTTC. The chain joins TRBV30 to TRBJ2-7, with D possibly matching TRBD2 (5 bases). The CDR3 consists of 17 residues. Germline V gene sequence: CDR1 GTSNPN, CDR2 SVGIG (reference sequence). Trimming left V 5 bases short and J 1 base short, with 24 bases between.

As for this clone: This sample includes further DNA sequences coding for the same CDR3. This chain uses TRBV7-9 with TRBJ1-5; a weak D match, TRBD1 (6 bases). The germline gives CDR1 SEHNR, CDR2 FQNEAQ (reference sequence). The CDR3 covers 15 residues. The V and J ends lost 5 bases and 6 bases respectively, with 17 bases between them. The CDR3 nucleotides are TGTGCCAGCAGCCCTACGGGGGGCCTGGGTCAGCCCCAGCATTTT. Its translation is CASSPTGGLGQPQHF.

The chain combines TRBV6-5 with TRBJ2-3, with TRBD2 identical over 8 bases. V trimming: 6 bases; J trimming: 4 bases; junction bases outside the gene matches: 9. CDR1 is MNHEY, CDR2 SVGAGI, per germline. This CDR3 is 15 amino acids long. CDR3 sequence reads: CASSRRGGGADTQYF. Here the CDR3 DNA reads TGTGCCAGCAGCCGTCGGGGGGGTGGCGCAGATACGCAGTATTTT.

The chain carries TRBV6-5 and TRBJ2-1; 12 bases match TRBD2. The junction had 8 bases not matched to a gene; V was cut back by 5 bases and J by 9 bases. This CDR3 region has 15 residues. The germline V gene encodes CDR1 MNHEY and CDR2 SVGAGI. Here the CDR3 reads CASSTGLAGMGEQFF. The DNA of the CDR3 is TGTGCCAGCAGTACCGGACTAGCGGGGATGGGTGAGCAGTTCTTC.

This clone was seen only once. This chain uses TRBV5-4 with TRBJ1-2, with D possibly being TRBD1 (5 bases). CDR3 size: 15 residues. Germline CDR1 is SGHNT and CDR2 is YYREEE (reference sequence). Deletions cut 0 bases from V and 5 bases from J, with 14 bases between. CDR3 DNA: TGTGCCAGCAGCTTGGGGTATCAGGGAAAGTATGGCTACACCTTC. It yields the protein CASSLGYQGKYGYTF.

This chain uses TRBV11-2 with TRBJ1-4, with D possibly being TRBD1 (5 bases). This CDR3 region has 14 residues. Trimming left V 2 bases short and J 8 bases short, with 12 bases between. CDR1 SGHAT and CDR2 FQNNGV come from the germline V gene. CDR3 DNA: TGTGCCAGCAGCTTATTCAGGGAATCGGAAAAACTGTTTTTT. Its protein is CASSLFRESEKLFF.

The V call is TRBV6-6, the J call TRBJ1-1; 11 bases are shared with TRBD1. The germline V gene encodes CDR1 MNHNY and CDR2 SVGAGI (reference sequence). The CDR3 length is 14 residues. With 4 bases clipped from V and 5 bases from J, the junction kept 3 bases outside the gene matches. CDR3 nucleotide sequence: TGTGCCAGCAGTTGGACAGGGGGCCTTACTGAAGCTTTCTTT. Encoded protein: CASSWTGGLTEAFF.

The V call is TRBV5-5, the J call TRBJ1-6; 8 nucleotides agree with TRBD1. The CDR3 length is 15 residues. V was clipped by 2 bases and J by 6 bases; unmatched bases: 4. Germline CDR1 SGHKS, CDR2 YYEKEE (reference sequence). Here the CDR3 DNA reads TGTGCCAGCAGCTTTCCGACAGGGGTTAATTCACCCCTCCACTTT. Translation: CASSFPTGVNSPLHF.

The gene calls are TRBV29-1 and TRBJ2-1; 10 bases are shared with TRBD2. CDR3 length: 15 amino acids. Trimming removed 2 bases from V and 10 bases from J; junction bases left unmatched: 11. Germline V gene data show CDR1 as SQVTM and CDR2 as ANQGSEA. Here the CDR3 reads CSVEWASGGLGEQFF. In DNA form, the CDR3 reads TGCAGCGTTGAATGGGCTAGCGGGGGCCTTGGAGAGCAGTTCTTC.

The J gene is TRBJ1-5, the V gene TRBV12-5; a possible D gene is TRBD1 (6 bases). The germline V gene has CDR1 LGHNT and CDR2 FRNRAP. The CDR3 sequence is 18 residues long. V shed 0 bases and J shed 0 bases, with 15 bases lying between them. CDR3 loop: CASGLVGGAGFSNQPQHF. CDR3 nucleotides: TGTGCTAGTGGTTTGGTAGGGGGGGCTGGTTTTAGCAATCAGCCCCAGCATTTT. Combining the CDR3 with reference TRBV12-5 and TRBJ1-5 gives the whole variable domain DARVTQTPRHKVTEMGQEVTMRCQPILGHNTVFWYRQTMMQGLELLAYFRNRAPLDDSGMPKDRFSAEMPDATLATLKIQPSEPRDSAVYFCASGLVGGAGFSNQPQHFGDGTRLSIL.

This clone was observed a handful of times. The chain is built from TRBV7-9 and TRBJ2-2; 7 bases are a match to TRBD2. The ends lost 7 bases at V and 7 bases at J; junction bases unmatched: 9. The CDR3 has 14 residues. Germline CDR1 and CDR2: SEHNR and FQNEAQ (reference sequence). The CDR3 here is CASTAGDAGGELFF. In DNA form, the CDR3 reads TGTGCCAGCACTGCGGGAGACGCTGGCGGGGAGCTGTTTTTT.